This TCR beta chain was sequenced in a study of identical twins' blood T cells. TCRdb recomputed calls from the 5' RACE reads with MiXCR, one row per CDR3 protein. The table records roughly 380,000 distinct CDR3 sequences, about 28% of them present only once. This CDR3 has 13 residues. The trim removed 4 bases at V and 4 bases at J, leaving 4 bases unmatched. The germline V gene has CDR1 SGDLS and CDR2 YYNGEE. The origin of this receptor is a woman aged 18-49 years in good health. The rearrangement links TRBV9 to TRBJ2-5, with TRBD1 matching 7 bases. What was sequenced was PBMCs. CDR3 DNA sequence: TGTGCCAGCAGCAGACAGGGTCGAGAGACCCAGTACTTC. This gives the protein CASSRQGRETQYF.